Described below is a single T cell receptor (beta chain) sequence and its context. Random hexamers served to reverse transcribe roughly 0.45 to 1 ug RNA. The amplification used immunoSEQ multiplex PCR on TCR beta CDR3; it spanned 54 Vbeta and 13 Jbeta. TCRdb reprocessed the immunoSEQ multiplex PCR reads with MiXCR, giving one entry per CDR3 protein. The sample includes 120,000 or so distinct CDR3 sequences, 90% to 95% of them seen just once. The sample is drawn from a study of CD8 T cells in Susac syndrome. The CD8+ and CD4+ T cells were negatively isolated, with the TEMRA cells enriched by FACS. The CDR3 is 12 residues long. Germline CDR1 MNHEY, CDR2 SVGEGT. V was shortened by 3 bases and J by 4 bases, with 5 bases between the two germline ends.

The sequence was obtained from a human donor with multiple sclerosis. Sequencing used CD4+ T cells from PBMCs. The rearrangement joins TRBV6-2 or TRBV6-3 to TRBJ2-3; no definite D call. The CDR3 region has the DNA TGTGCCAGCAGTTATTCACCAGATACGCAGTATTTT. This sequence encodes CASSYSPDTQYF.